This T cell receptor beta chain was retrieved from a study of blood T cell repertoires in COVID-19. Whole-study context: Whether acute or convalescent, the COVID-19 samples came from the United States, Italy and Spain. Sources were T cells, B-cell-depleted T cells, or PBMCs; the material itself was cDNA or gDNA.

After removal of 2 bases from V and 7 bases from J, the junction contained 4 bases not matched to a gene. The CDR3 is made up of 13 amino acids. Germline values: CDR1 LGHDT, CDR2 YNNKEL (reference sequence). This clone was counted only a few times. Methods used by the authors: It was from reference gene primer amplification that nucleated cell counts were estimated. The method was immunoSEQ multiplex PCR; TCRdb's version includes in-frame clones alone and lacks a portion of them. The V and J calls and the clone size are those of that table, but D and trimming were determined from the DNA. Altogether fewer than 200,000 clones are present, about 80% being singletons, with the ten largest covering less than 9.5%.

The sequencing sample was made of peripheral blood. This chain links TRBV3-1 (or the pseudogene TRBV3-2) with TRBJ1-1; 7 positions match TRBD1. The TCR was taken from a man aged 55 to 70 with acute or convalescent COVID-19. As DNA, the CDR3 is TGTGCCAGCAGCCAATTTTCAGGGGGTGAAGCTTTCTTT. Translation gives CASSQFSGGEAFF.